This record concerns one TCR beta chain sequence. Its specificity is not known. These data are taken from a study of beta chain features in type 1 diabetes. Looking at the study overall: Analysis included 100 million to 140 million sorted cells drawn from all samples.

The CDR3 contains 14 residues. The V gene's germline CDR1 is SEHNR and CDR2 FQNEAQ (reference sequence). V dropped 5 bases and J dropped 1 base, with 11 bases sitting between them. Findings and limits, study-wide: Within patients, naive, central memory and Treg TCRB repertoires seemed more similar than within healthy donors. In patients and controls equally, PCR might favor templates that are shorter. Any HLA-type effect on TCRB rearrangement remained unresolved here.

Sequencing targeted expressed TCRB transcripts, as all isolated RNA had been reverse transcribed. Here immunoSEQ multiplex PCR was the method, and the copy in TCRdb shows in-frame clones only, minus some. The sample contains under 250,000 clones, 13% to 15% of which appear only once. The sequence derives from a woman aged 40 to 49 in good health. The sample consisted of naive CD4+ T cells from blood. V gene TRBV7-9 combines with J gene TRBJ1-2, with D possibly being TRBD1 (6 bases). CDR3: CASSPGDHNYGYTF. Here the CDR3 DNA reads TGTGCCAGCAGCCCAGGGGATCATAACTATGGCTACACCTTC.